The rows below give T cell receptor beta chains drawn from one sample of a study of cytomegalovirus exposure and HLA in healthy donors. TCRdb's table, derived via immunoSEQ multiplex PCR, lists solely in-frame clones and lacks some. In the table there are around 180,000 clones, 80% of which are singletons. The sequencing sample was made of PBMCs. These receptors came from a woman aged 40-49 years in good health and CMV-seronegative. The CDR3 runs from the conserved cysteine through the conserved F or W. The D gene is left open where the match is weak. Clone size is shown for a subset of rows, as once, few, many or a class of expanded clone.

>TRBD2|-|15|TRBV4-2|TRBJ2-5
CASSQEGGLGETQYF
TGTGCCAGCAGCCAAGAGGGAGGGCTAGGTGAGACCCAGTACTTC
>TRBD1|few|15|TRBV15|TRBJ2-5
CATGTGVGGAETQYF
TGTGCCACGGGGACAGGGGTTGGAGGGGCCGAGACCCAGTACTTC
>-|-|15|TRBV30|TRBJ1-5
CAWSDGGIGNQPQHF
TGTGCCTGGAGTGACGGGGGTATAGGGAATCAGCCCCAGCATTTT
>-|-|13|TRBV7-2|TRBJ2-5
CASSSYNSGTQYF
TGTGCCAGCAGCTCATACAATTCGGGGACCCAGTACTTC
>-|-|14|TRBV18|TRBJ2-7
CASSPTREGGEQYF
TGTGCCAGCTCACCCACCAGGGAAGGGGGCGAGCAGTACTTC
>-|few|12|TRBV9|TRBJ1-2
CASMGNSYGYTF
TGTGCCAGCATGGGTAACAGCTATGGCTACACCTTC
>-|-|13|TRBV10-3|TRBJ2-1
CAIGAGRDNEQFF
TGTGCCATCGGCGCGGGAAGGGACAATGAGCAGTTCTTC
>-|-|18|TRBV7-2|TRBJ1-2
CASSSQALGVGLVIGYTF
TGTGCCAGCAGCTCACAAGCCCTCGGGGTCGGTTTGGTTATCGGCTACACCTTC
>-|-|13|TRBV30|TRBJ1-1
CAWKGGTRSEAFF
TGTGCCTGGAAGGGCGGGACGAGGTCTGAAGCTTTCTTT
>TRBD1|-|13|TRBV19|TRBJ1-2
CASSIGQGFGYTF
TGTGCCAGTAGTATTGGACAGGGCTTCGGCTACACCTTC
>TRBD1|-|15|TRBV9|TRBJ2-1
CASSVWDRAYNEQFF
TGTGCCAGCAGCGTCTGGGACAGGGCCTACAATGAGCAGTTCTTC
>-|-|14|TRBV11-3|TRBJ1-4
CASSSGATNEKLFF
TGTGCCAGCAGCTCAGGTGCAACTAATGAAAAACTGTTTTTT
>TRBD1|-|16|TRBV7-9|TRBJ2-3
CASSRPGGSSTDTQYF
TGTGCCAGCAGCCGCCCAGGGGGCTCTAGCACAGATACGCAGTATTTT
>TRBD1|-|15|TRBV27|TRBJ1-5
CASSPEGALNQPQHF
TGTGCCAGCAGTCCTGAGGGGGCCCTTAATCAGCCCCAGCATTTT
>TRBD1|-|15|TRBV13|TRBJ1-1
CASSLGDRDFPEAFF
TGTGCCAGCAGCTTAGGGGACAGGGATTTCCCTGAAGCTTTCTTT
>TRBD1|few|16|TRBV2|TRBJ1-2
CASSEARQGGDYGYTF
TGTGCCAGCAGTGAAGCACGGCAGGGGGGTGACTATGGCTACACCTTC
>-|-|12|TRBV11-3|TRBJ1-1
CASSLRGTEAFF
TGTGCCAGCAGCTTACGGGGCACTGAAGCTTTCTTT
>TRBD1|-|15|TRBV11-3|TRBJ1-2
CASSNRQGIGYGYTF
TGTGCCAGCAGCAATCGACAGGGAATCGGCTATGGCTACACCTTC
>TRBD2|-|19|TRBV9|TRBJ2-2
CASSPRTSGRASNTGELFF
TGTGCCAGCAGCCCACGGACTAGCGGGAGGGCCTCCAACACCGGGGAGCTGTTTTTT
>-|-|13|TRBV18|TRBJ1-1
CASSPGPYTEAFF
TGTGCCAGCTCACCAGGGCCATACACTGAAGCTTTCTTT
>TRBD1|-|14|TRBV18|TRBJ1-5
CASSPGTANQPQHF
TGTGCCAGCTCACCTGGGACAGCCAATCAGCCCCAGCATTTT
>-|few|16|TRBV14|TRBJ2-2
CASSLMTVPNTGELFF
TGTGCCAGCAGCCTAATGACTGTCCCTAACACCGGGGAGCTGTTTTTT
>-|-|15|TRBV18|TRBJ1-2
CASSPPTAPAYGYTF
TGTGCCAGCTCACCACCGACAGCCCCAGCCTACGGCTACACCTTC
>-|-|12|TRBV28|TRBJ1-1
CASTPPGTEAFF
TGTGCCAGCACCCCCCCCGGGACAGAAGCTTTCTTT
>-|-|15|TRBV9|TRBJ2-1
CASSVATGAYNEQFF
TGTGCCAGCAGCGTAGCTACTGGGGCTTACAATGAGCAGTTCTTC
>TRBD2|once|17|TRBV5-4|TRBJ2-3
CASSLALAGGSTDTQYF
TGTGCCAGCAGCTTGGCGCTAGCGGGAGGGTCCACAGATACGCAGTATTTT
>TRBD1|once|14|TRBV5-1|TRBJ1-1
CASSLQGGNTEAFF
TGCGCCAGCAGCTTACAGGGGGGGAACACTGAAGCTTTCTTT
>-|-|14|TRBV9|TRBJ2-3
CASSPYHYTDTQYF
TGTGCCAGCAGCCCTTACCACTACACAGATACGCAGTATTTT
>TRBD1|-|11|TRBV7-2|TRBJ1-1
CASSEGAKAFF
TGTGCCAGCAGTGAGGGGGCGAAAGCTTTCTTT
>TRBD1|-|12|TRBV29-1|TRBJ1-2
CSVDRGQNGYTF
TGCAGCGTTGACAGGGGGCAGAATGGCTACACCTTC
>TRBD2|-|18|TRBV7-9|TRBJ2-1
CSSSFLPGTSGHSGEQFF
TGTTCCAGCAGCTTCCTTCCCGGCACTAGCGGACATAGTGGTGAGCAGTTCTTC
>TRBD1|-|15|TRBV14|TRBJ1-4
CASSFSRGFNEKLFF
TGTGCCAGCAGCTTCAGCAGGGGGTTTAATGAAAAACTGTTTTTT
>-|once|14|TRBV5-1|TRBJ1-1
CASSYDSPNTEAFF
TGCGCCAGCAGCTACGACAGTCCGAACACTGAAGCTTTCTTT
>TRBD2|-|15|TRBV5-1|TRBJ2-3
CASSVAGGYTDTQYF
TGCGCCAGCAGCGTAGCGGGAGGGTACACAGATACGCAGTATTTT
>-|once|14|TRBV4-1|TRBJ2-2
CASSQGGPGGELFF
TGCGCCAGCAGCCAAGGGGGGCCGGGCGGGGAGCTGTTTTTT
>-|-|12|TRBV6-1|TRBJ2-3
CASSQGGDTQYF
TGTGCCAGCAGCCAAGGAGGAGATACGCAGTATTTT
>TRBD2|-|16|TRBV5-4|TRBJ2-3
CASSLLAGGYTDTQYF
TGTGCCAGCAGTCTACTAGCGGGAGGGTACACAGATACGCAGTATTTT
>-|-|17|TRBV6-1|TRBJ1-5
CASSEAGARGSNQPQHF
TGTGCCAGCAGTGAAGCCGGTGCCAGGGGAAGCAATCAGCCCCAGCATTTT
>TRBD1|-|15|TRBV7-3|TRBJ1-1
CASSSGTGGTAPAFF
TGTGCCAGCAGCTCTGGGACAGGGGGCACGGCACCAGCTTTCTTT
>-|-|14|TRBV9|TRBJ1-2
CASSVGLANYGYTF
TGTGCCAGCAGCGTAGGACTAGCTAACTATGGCTACACCTTC
>TRBD1|-|14|TRBV7-2|TRBJ2-7
CASSSGTGSYEQYF
TGTGCCAGCAGTTCCGGGACAGGGTCCTACGAGCAGTACTTC
>-|-|13|TRBV5-6|TRBJ2-7
CASSEADNYEQYF
TGTGCCAGCAGCGAAGCCGATAACTACGAGCAGTACTTC
>TRBD1|-|14|TRBV7-8|TRBJ1-1
CASSLGDRDTEAFF
TGTGCCAGCAGCTTAGGGGACAGGGACACTGAAGCTTTCTTT
>-|once|10|TRBV11-3|TRBJ2-1
CASSLVEQFF
TGTGCCAGCAGCTTAGTAGAGCAGTTCTTC
>-|-|16|TRBV27|TRBJ2-7
CASSLRVGVGSYEQYF
TGTGCCAGCAGTTTACGGGTGGGAGTAGGGTCCTACGAGCAGTACTTC
>TRBD2|-|16|TRBV4-2|TRBJ2-1
CASSQDQAGGSNEQFF
TGTGCCAGCAGCCAAGATCAGGCGGGAGGTAGTAATGAGCAGTTCTTC
>TRBD2|few|17|TRBV9|TRBJ2-1
CASSTGTSGRTYNEQFF
TGTGCCAGCAGCACCGGGACTAGCGGGAGAACCTACAATGAGCAGTTCTTC
>TRBD2|-|22|TRBV27|TRBJ2-3
CASSLISGGTRTSGRAKDTQYF
TGTGCCAGCAGTTTAATCTCAGGGGGCACCCGGACTAGCGGGAGGGCCAAAGATACGCAGTATTTT
>TRBD1|-|17|TRBV29-1|TRBJ2-2
CSVDRLTGTGGPGELFF
TGCAGCGTTGACCGATTAACCGGGACAGGGGGCCCCGGGGAGCTGTTTTTT